Below are 22 T cell receptor beta chains sequenced from a single sample in a study of Ad26.COV2.S vaccination and SARS-CoV-2 variants. This sample's treatment: about 20 received Ad26.COV2.S at low or high dose, single or two shots; 5 received placebo; per-sample allocation not given. Day 63 after the first injection of vaccine or placebo was the sampling time. TCRdb's copy holds only in-frame clones and misses some; the assay was immunoSEQ multiplex PCR. The sample comprises about 400,000 clones, approximately 90% of which are singletons, and around 1.8% rests with the top ten. Material: peripheral blood, obtained in a trial of Ad26.COV2.S vaccine versus placebo. The receptors were sampled from a person between 18 and 59 years old who received the Ad26.COV2.S COVID-19 vaccine or a placebo.

V usage is TRBV14 and J usage is TRBJ2-1; TRBD2 agrees at 9 bases. Germline V lookup: CDR1 SGHDN, CDR2 FVKESK. The ends lost 1 base at V and 6 bases at J; junction bases unmatched: 4. The CDR3 extends over 15 amino acids. The CDR3 bases are TGTGCCAGCAGCCAAGCGGCGGGAGGGTCCAATGAGCAGTTCTTC. This codes for CASSQAAGGSNEQFF. The full variable domain, in which reference TRBV14 and TRBJ2-1 provide the parts outside the CDR3, is EAGVTQFPSHSVIEKGQTVTLRCDPISGHDNLYWYRRVMGKEIKFLLHFVKESKQDESGMPNNRFLAERTGGTYSTLKVQPAELEDSGVYFCASSQAAGGSNEQFFGPGTRLTVL.

This rearrangement joins TRBV3-1 (or the pseudogene TRBV3-2) to TRBJ2-6; D is uncertain. This CDR3 comprises 15 residues. Germline V gene sequence: CDR1 LGHDT, CDR2 YNNKEL (reference sequence). The germline V and J ends were trimmed by 1 base and 4 bases, with 8 bases remaining between them. CDR3 DNA sequence: TGTGCCAGCAGCCAAGGCCCTGGGGGGGCCAACGTCCTGACTTTC. This gives the protein CASSQGPGGANVLTF.

This chain connects TRBV5-1 to TRBJ2-3; TRBD2 agrees at 7 bases. Looked up from germline, CDR1 is SGHRS and CDR2 is YFSETQ. The CDR3 contains 17 residues. The V gene end was trimmed by 5 bases and the J gene end by 3 bases; junction bases not matched to a gene: 15. The CDR3 DNA reads as TGCGCCAGCAGACCGACCTCGGGAGGAGCGTTTACAGATACGCAGTATTTT. Translation gives CASRPTSGGAFTDTQYF. The variable domain in full, with the rest retrieved from reference TRBV5-1 and TRBJ2-3, is KAGVTQTPRYLIKTRGQQVTLSCSPISGHRSVSWYQQTPGQGLQFLFEYFSETQRNKGNFPGRFSGRQFSNSRSEMNVSTLELGDSALYLCASRPTSGGAFTDTQYFGPGTRLTVL.

This chain connects TRBV3-1 (or the pseudogene TRBV3-2) to TRBJ1-2; tentatively, D is TRBD1 (6 bases). Deletions cut 4 bases from V and 1 base from J, with 13 bases between. Germline CDR1 reads LGHDT; CDR2 reads YNNKEL (reference sequence). The CDR3 is 15 residues long. The CDR3 protein is CASSPAGHRNYGYTF. The CDR3 DNA follows: TGTGCCAGCAGCCCAGCGGGACACCGTAACTATGGCTACACCTTC.

This sequence joins TRBV27 and TRBJ1-1; TRBD1 matches 9 bases. CDR1 is MNHEY and CDR2 is SMNVEV in the germline V gene (reference sequence). Trimming took 5 bases from V and 4 from J; bases not matched to a gene: 11. The CDR3 length is 16 residues. As DNA, the CDR3 is TGTGCCAGCAGTCCCCGGCGGACAGGGGAGGCCACTGAAGCTTTCTTT. It specifies CASSPRRTGEATEAFF.

Only one count was recorded for this clone. This chain joins TRBV23-1 and TRBJ1-4; D is unclear. TRBV23-1 is an ORF; its function is uncertain. The V and J ends lost 7 bases and 2 bases respectively, with 26 bases between them. The CDR3 runs to 19 residues. CDR3 in DNA: TGCGCCAGCAACGCTAGCGCAAACGGACGGATTCGCACTAATGAAAAACTGTTTTTT. This codes for CASNASANGRIRTNEKLFF.

The chain recombines TRBV3-1 (or the pseudogene TRBV3-2) with TRBJ2-1, with 8 bases that match TRBD2. Germline CDR1 LGHDT, CDR2 YNNKEL (reference sequence). This CDR3 region has 16 residues. Trimming cost V 0 bases and J 10 bases; bases outside gene matches: 11. The CDR3 DNA sequence: TGTGCCAGCAGCCAAGAGTTGAGACTAGCGAGGGAGGAGCAGTTCTTC. Translation gives CASSQELRLAREEQFF.

The chain uses TRBV14 and TRBJ1-1, with D tentatively TRBD1 (5 bases). The V and J ends lost 4 bases and 5 bases respectively, with 17 bases between them. Per the germline V gene, CDR1 is SGHDN and CDR2 is FVKESK. CDR3 length: 15 amino acids. CDR3 bases: TGTGCCAGCAGCCCCCTCAGGGCAGGAAGGACTGAAGCTTTCTTT. It codes for CASSPLRAGRTEAFF.

The CDR3 region is CASRPGQGVSPGANVLTF. As DNA, the CDR3 is TGCGCCAGCAGACCCGGACAGGGGGTTTCCCCTGGGGCCAACGTCCTGACTTTC. This chain joins TRBV5-1 and TRBJ2-6; 10 nucleotides agree with TRBD1. V lost 5 bases, J lost 2 bases, and 10 bases stayed unmatched. The CDR3 spans 18 residues. CDR1 is SGHRS and CDR2 is YFSETQ in the germline V gene.

The J gene is TRBJ2-3, the V gene TRBV7-2, with 7 bases matching TRBD2. Germline V CDR1 and CDR2: SGHTA, FQGNSA. The CDR3 loop spans 16 amino acids. J was trimmed by 2 bases and V by 1 base; bases with no gene match: 6. In nucleotides, the CDR3 is TGTGCCAGCAGCTTAGGAGCGGGACGACACACAGATACGCAGTATTTT. Residues: CASSLGAGRHTDTQYF.

The V call is TRBV7-8, the J call TRBJ2-1, with 10 bases identical to TRBD2. Germline CDR1 SGHVS, CDR2 FQNEAQ. The CDR3 is made up of 14 amino acids. V lost 6 bases to trimming and J lost 4 bases; unmatched junction nucleotides: 3. CDR3 nucleotide sequence: TGTGCCAGCAGACTAGCGGGAACTTACAATGAGCAGTTCTTC. Its protein is CASRLAGTYNEQFF.

The chain links TRBV3-1 (or the pseudogene TRBV3-2) to TRBJ2-3; D ambiguous. This CDR3 region has 16 residues. Trimming left V 4 bases short and J 0 bases short, with 14 bases between. CDR1 is LGHDT and CDR2 is YNNKEL in the germline V gene (reference sequence). DNA for the CDR3: TGTGCCAGCAGCCTACGGAAACCTTCTAGCACAGATACGCAGTATTTT. This encodes CASSLRKPSSTDTQYF.

The J gene is TRBJ1-3, the V gene TRBV7-2; D not certain. The CDR3 runs 12 residues. The germline V gene has CDR1 SGHTA and CDR2 FQGNSA. With 5 bases removed from V and 3 bases from J, the gap between germline ends came to 5 bases. The CDR3 coding sequence is TGTGCCAGCAGCCAAGGTGGAAACACCATATATTTT. This translates into CASSQGGNTIYF.

The chain links TRBV28 to TRBJ2-4; D ambiguous. This CDR3 contains 15 residues. Germline CDR1 reads MDHEN; CDR2 reads SYDVKM. Trimming removed 2 bases from V and 3 bases from J, with 11 bases in between. The CDR3 spells CASSLSGLDKNIQYF. In nucleotides, the CDR3 is TGTGCCAGCAGTTTAAGTGGCCTTGACAAAAACATTCAGTACTTC.

This chain uses TRBV6-2 or TRBV6-3 with TRBJ2-7; 9 nucleotides line up with TRBD1. The V gene end was trimmed by 0 bases and the J gene end by 5 bases; junction bases not matched to a gene: 11. Germline V CDR1 and CDR2: MNHEY, SVGEGT. The CDR3 sequence is 17 residues long. Here the CDR3 DNA reads TGTGCCAGCAGTTACTCCACAGGGGGCGCCTGGTCCGACGAGCAGTACTTC. Amino acids: CASSYSTGGAWSDEQYF.

The V and J genes are TRBV7-6 and TRBJ2-7, with TRBD2 matching 9 bases. The CDR3 runs 15 residues. Germline CDR1 is SGHVS and CDR2 is FNYEAQ. V lost 4 bases and J lost 2; bases outside the gene matches: 6. The CDR3 region has the DNA TGTGCCAGCAGCTCCATGCGGGAGGGCCCCTACGAGCAGTACTTC. Amino acids: CASSSMREGPYEQYF.

This chain connects TRBV18 to TRBJ2-5; 9 bases line up with TRBD1. J was trimmed by 4 bases and V by 4 bases; bases with no gene match: 1. Germline CDR1 KGHSH, CDR2 LQKENI. The CDR3 spans 13 residues. The CDR3 nucleotides read TGTGCCAGCTCACTACAGGGGGCAGAGACCCAGTACTTC. It codes for CASSLQGAETQYF.

The chain uses TRBV3-1 (or the pseudogene TRBV3-2) and TRBJ2-7; tentatively, D is TRBD2 (5 bases). The CDR3 has 14 residues. Germline CDR1 is LGHDT and CDR2 is YNNKEL (reference sequence). Trimming pared 1 base from V and 11 bases from J, leaving 18 bases between. CDR3 sequence: CASSQGARDMREYF. CDR3 in DNA: TGTGCCAGCAGCCAAGGAGCAAGAGACATGAGGGAGTACTTC.

The chain has TRBV5-6 and TRBJ1-4; D unresolved. Trimming removed 2 bases at V and 1 base at J, with 6 bases between. In germline, CDR1 is SGHDT, CDR2 YYEEEE. There are 14 residues in the CDR3. The CDR3 reads CASSFGRTNEKLFF. The CDR3 region has the DNA TGTGCCAGCAGCTTTGGGCGAACTAATGAAAAACTGTTTTTT. The complete variable domain, with remaining parts taken from reference TRBV5-6 and TRBJ1-4, reads DAGVTQSPTHLIKTRGQQVTLRCSPKSGHDTVSWYQQALGQGPQFIFQYYEEEERQRGNFPDRFSGHQFPNYSSELNVNALLLGDSALYLCASSFGRTNEKLFFGSGTQLSVL.

This sequence joins TRBV2 and TRBJ2-2, with D uncertain. The CDR3 contains 12 residues. Germline loops: CDR1 SNHLY, CDR2 FYNNEI. Trimming stripped 7 bases from V and 9 bases from J, with 12 bases between. The CDR3 nucleotides read TGTGCCAGCACCCTTTTTAACAGGGAGCTGTTTTTT. It codes for CASTLFNRELFF.

The chain uses TRBV2 and TRBJ2-7, with 9 bases fitting TRBD1. The germline CDR1 and CDR2 sequences are SNHLY and FYNNEI. V shed 0 bases and J 3 bases; nucleotides not matched to a gene: 6. The CDR3 totals 16 residues. The CDR3 sequence: CASSEAGQGRFYEQYF. CDR3 coding DNA: TGTGCCAGCAGTGAAGCGGGACAGGGACGATTCTACGAGCAGTACTTC.

This chain uses TRBV7-8 with TRBJ2-7; 11 bases match TRBD2. This CDR3 contains 15 residues. CDR1 is SGHVS and CDR2 is FQNEAQ in the germline V gene. The V segment lost 5 bases and the J segment 3 bases; nucleotides outside the gene matches: 6. The CDR3 region is CASSPGTSGYYEQYF. As DNA, the CDR3 is TGTGCCAGCAGCCCCGGGACTAGCGGCTACTACGAGCAGTACTTC.